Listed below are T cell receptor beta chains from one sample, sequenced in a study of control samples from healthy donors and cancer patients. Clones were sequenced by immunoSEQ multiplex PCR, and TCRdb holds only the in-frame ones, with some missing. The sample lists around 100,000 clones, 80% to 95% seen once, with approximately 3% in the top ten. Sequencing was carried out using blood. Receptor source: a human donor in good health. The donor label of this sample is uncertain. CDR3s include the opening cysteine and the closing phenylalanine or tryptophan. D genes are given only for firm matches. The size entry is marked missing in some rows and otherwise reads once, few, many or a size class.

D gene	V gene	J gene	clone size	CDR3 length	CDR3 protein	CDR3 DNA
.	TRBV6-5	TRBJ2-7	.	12	CASSTTGFEQYF	TGTGCCAGCAGCACTACAGGCTTCGAGCAGTACTTC
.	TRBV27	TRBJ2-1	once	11	CASSFFQEQFF	TGTGCCAGCAGTTTTTTTCAGGAGCAGTTCTTC
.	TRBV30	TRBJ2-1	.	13	CAWGGPAYNEQFF	TGTGCCTGGGGGGGACCCGCCTACAATGAGCAGTTCTTC
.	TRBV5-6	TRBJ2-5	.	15	CASSLAGRGQETQYF	TGTGCCAGCAGCTTGGCTGGACGGGGACAAGAGACCCAGTACTTC
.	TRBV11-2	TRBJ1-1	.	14	CASSLGPGFGEAFF	TGTGCCAGCAGCTTAGGACCGGGCTTTGGGGAAGCTTTCTTT
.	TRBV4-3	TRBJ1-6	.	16	CASSLHRDGLNSPLHF	TGCGCCAGCAGCCTCCACCGGGACGGGTTAAATTCACCCCTCCACTTT
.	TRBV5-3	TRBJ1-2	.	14	CARSFYGGRGGYTF	TGTGCCAGAAGCTTTTACGGGGGCCGAGGAGGCTACACCTTC
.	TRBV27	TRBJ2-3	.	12	CASSPNRDTQYF	TGTGCCAGCAGTCCAAACAGGGATACGCAGTATTTT
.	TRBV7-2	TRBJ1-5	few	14	CASSLAPGPQPQHF	TGTGCCAGCAGCTTAGCCCCGGGGCCCCAGCCCCAGCATTTT
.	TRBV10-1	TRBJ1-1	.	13	CAPARTANTEAFF	TGCGCCCCAGCGAGGACGGCGAACACTGAAGCTTTCTTT
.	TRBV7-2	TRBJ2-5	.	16	CASSLGTGPARETQYF	TGTGCCAGCAGCTTAGGAACCGGACCCGCTCGGGAGACCCAGTACTTC
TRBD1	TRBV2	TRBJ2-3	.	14	CASGDRGFTDTQYF	TGTGCCAGCGGCGACAGGGGGTTCACAGATACGCAGTATTTT
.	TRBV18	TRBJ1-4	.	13	CASSPDLNEKLFF	TGTGCCAGCTCACCGGACCTTAATGAAAAACTGTTTTTT
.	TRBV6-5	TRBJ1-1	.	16	CASSYSWGAVNTEAFF	TGTGCCAGCAGTTACTCGTGGGGGGCCGTGAACACTGAAGCTTTCTTT
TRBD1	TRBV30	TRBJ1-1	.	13	CAWSGTGNTEAFF	TGTGCCTGGAGTGGGACAGGTAACACTGAAGCTTTCTTT
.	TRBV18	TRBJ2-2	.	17	CASSPLDSVFNTGELFF	TGTGCCAGCTCACCACTGGACTCGGTATTCAACACCGGGGAGCTGTTTTTT
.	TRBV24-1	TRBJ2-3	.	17	CATSASTGVGWTDTQYF	TGTGCCACCAGTGCCTCCACCGGGGTAGGATGGACAGATACGCAGTATTTT
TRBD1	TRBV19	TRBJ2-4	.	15	CASSPWTGGKNIQYF	TGTGCCAGTAGTCCATGGACAGGGGGCAAAAACATTCAGTACTTC
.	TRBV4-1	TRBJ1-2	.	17	CASSQWGPSPQNYGYTF	TGCGCCAGCAGCCAGTGGGGACCGTCCCCCCAGAACTATGGCTACACCTTC
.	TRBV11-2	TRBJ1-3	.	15	CASSLSASSGNTIYF	TGTGCCAGCAGCTTATCTGCGAGCTCTGGAAACACCATATATTTT
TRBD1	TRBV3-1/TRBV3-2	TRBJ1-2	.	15	CASSSTGTGFGGYTF	TGTGCCAGCAGCTCAACCGGGACAGGCTTTGGAGGCTACACCTTC
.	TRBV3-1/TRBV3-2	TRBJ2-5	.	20	CASSQHRGVAAIKLQETQYF	TGTGCCAGCAGCCAACATCGAGGGGTTGCTGCCATAAAACTCCAAGAGACCCAGTACTTC
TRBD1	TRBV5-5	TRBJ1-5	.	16	CASSNRQGDSNQPQHF	TGTGCCAGCAGCAATCGACAGGGCGATAGCAATCAGCCCCAGCATTTT
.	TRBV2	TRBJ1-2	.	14	CASSGSGRGGGYTF	TGTGCCAGCAGTGGAAGTGGAAGGGGCGGTGGCTACACCTTC
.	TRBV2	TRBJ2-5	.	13	CASSEVLGETQYF	TGTGCCAGCAGTGAAGTCTTGGGAGAGACCCAGTACTTC
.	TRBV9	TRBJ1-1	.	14	CASSVEMGHTEAFF	TGTGCCAGCAGCGTAGAGATGGGCCACACTGAAGCTTTCTTT
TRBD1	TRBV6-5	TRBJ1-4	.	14	CASRTTGGNGKLFF	TGTGCCAGCAGGACGACAGGGGGCAACGGAAAACTGTTTTTT
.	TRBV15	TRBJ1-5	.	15	CATSREAAAAQPQHF	TGTGCCACCAGCAGAGAGGCAGCCGCAGCTCAGCCCCAGCATTTT
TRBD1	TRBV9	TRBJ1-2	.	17	CASRGGQPNSLNYGYTF	TGTGCCAGCAGGGGGGGACAGCCGAATTCCCTTAACTATGGCTACACCTTC
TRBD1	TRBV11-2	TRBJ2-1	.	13	CASGRQGNNEQFF	TGTGCCAGCGGGAGACAGGGTAACAATGAGCAGTTCTTC
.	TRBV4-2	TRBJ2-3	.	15	CASSQVGFGTDTQYF	TGTGCCAGCAGCCAAGTGGGGTTCGGCACAGATACGCAGTATTTT